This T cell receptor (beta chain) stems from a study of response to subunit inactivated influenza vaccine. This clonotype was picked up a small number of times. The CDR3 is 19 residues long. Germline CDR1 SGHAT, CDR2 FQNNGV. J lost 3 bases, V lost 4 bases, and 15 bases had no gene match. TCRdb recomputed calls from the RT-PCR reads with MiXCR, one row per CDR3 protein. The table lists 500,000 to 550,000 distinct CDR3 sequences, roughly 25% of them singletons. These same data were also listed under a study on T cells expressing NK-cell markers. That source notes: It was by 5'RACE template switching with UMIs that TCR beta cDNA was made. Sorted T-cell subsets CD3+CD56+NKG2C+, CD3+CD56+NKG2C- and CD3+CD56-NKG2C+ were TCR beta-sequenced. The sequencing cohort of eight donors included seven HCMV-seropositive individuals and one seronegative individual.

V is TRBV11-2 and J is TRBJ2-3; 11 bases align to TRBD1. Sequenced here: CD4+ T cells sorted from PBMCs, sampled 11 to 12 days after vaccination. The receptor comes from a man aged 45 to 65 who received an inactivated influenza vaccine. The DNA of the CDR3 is TGTGCCAGCAGCTGGGAGGGGACAGGGGGTCGCATTAGGACAGATACGCAGTATTTT. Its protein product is CASSWEGTGGRIRTDTQYF.